The clone carrying this T cell receptor (beta chain) has a single count. This record belongs to a study of siplizumab effects on memory and regulatory T cells. Produced via immunoSEQ multiplex PCR; TCRdb's table is partial and in-frame only. The table records about 56,000 clones, just over 95% of them present only once. CDR3 length: 14 amino acids. CDR1 is MNHEY, CDR2 SMNVEV, per germline (reference sequence). Trimming took 10 bases from V and 9 from J; bases not matched to a gene: 9. V is TRBV27 and J is TRBJ2-1, with 13 bases fitting TRBD2. This receptor was identified in a human donor in good health. Sequenced: naive CD8+ T cells sorted from blood. This chain's CDR3 is CATNLGLAGAEQFF. CDR3 bases: TGTGCCACCAACCTAGGACTAGCGGGAGCTGAGCAGTTCTTC.